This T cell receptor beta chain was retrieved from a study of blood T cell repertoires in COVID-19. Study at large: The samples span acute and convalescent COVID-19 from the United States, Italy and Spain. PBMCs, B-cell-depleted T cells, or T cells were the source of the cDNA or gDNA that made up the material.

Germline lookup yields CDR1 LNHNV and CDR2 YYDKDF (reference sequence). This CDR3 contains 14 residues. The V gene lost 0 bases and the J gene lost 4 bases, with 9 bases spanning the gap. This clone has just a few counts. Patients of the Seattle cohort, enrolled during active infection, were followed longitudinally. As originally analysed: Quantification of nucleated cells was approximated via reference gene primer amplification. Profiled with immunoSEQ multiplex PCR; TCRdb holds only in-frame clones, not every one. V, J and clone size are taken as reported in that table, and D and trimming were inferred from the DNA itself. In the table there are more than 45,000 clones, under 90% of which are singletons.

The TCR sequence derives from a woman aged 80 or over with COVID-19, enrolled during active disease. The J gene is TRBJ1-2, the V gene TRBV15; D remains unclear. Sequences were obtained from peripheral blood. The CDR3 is CATSRDGSPYGYTF. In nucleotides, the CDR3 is TGTGCCACCAGCAGAGATGGCAGTCCCTATGGCTACACCTTC.